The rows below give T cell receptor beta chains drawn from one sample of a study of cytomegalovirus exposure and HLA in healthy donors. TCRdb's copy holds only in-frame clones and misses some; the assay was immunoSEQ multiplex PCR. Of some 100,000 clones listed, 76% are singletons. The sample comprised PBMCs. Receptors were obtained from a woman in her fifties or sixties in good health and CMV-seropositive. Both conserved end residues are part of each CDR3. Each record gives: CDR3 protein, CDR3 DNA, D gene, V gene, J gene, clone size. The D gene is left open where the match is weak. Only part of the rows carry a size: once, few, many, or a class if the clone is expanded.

cdr3_aa: CASSPVQGLGTNEQFF; cdr3_nt: TGTGCCAGCAGCCCGGTACAGGGCTTGGGTACAAATGAGCAGTTCTTC; d_call: NA; v_call: TRBV9; j_call: TRBJ2-1; clone_size: once
cdr3_aa: CASSYTPGTSSEQYF; cdr3_nt: TGTGCCAGCAGTTACACCCCGGGGACTAGTTCCGAGCAGTACTTC; d_call: TRBD2; v_call: TRBV6-5; j_call: TRBJ2-7; clone_size: NA
cdr3_aa: CASSVSPTGGINEQFF; cdr3_nt: TGTGCCAGCAGCGTGAGCCCTACGGGGGGGATCAATGAGCAGTTCTTC; d_call: TRBD2; v_call: TRBV9; j_call: TRBJ2-1; clone_size: few
cdr3_aa: CASSVGHLRNQPQHF; cdr3_nt: TGTGCCAGCAGCGTAGGACATCTCCGCAATCAGCCCCAGCATTTT; d_call: NA; v_call: TRBV9; j_call: TRBJ1-5; clone_size: once
cdr3_aa: CASSLFRGDEAFF; cdr3_nt: TGTGCCAGCAGTCTGTTCCGGGGGGATGAAGCTTTCTTT; d_call: NA; v_call: TRBV6-1; j_call: TRBJ1-1; clone_size: NA
cdr3_aa: CASSPNNINYEQYF; cdr3_nt: TGTGCCAGCAGTCCCAACAACATTAACTACGAGCAGTACTTC; d_call: NA; v_call: TRBV6-5; j_call: TRBJ2-7; clone_size: NA
cdr3_aa: CASSRLAVLYEQYF; cdr3_nt: TGTGCCAGCAGCCGACTAGCGGTGCTCTACGAGCAGTACTTC; d_call: TRBD2; v_call: TRBV6-1; j_call: TRBJ2-7; clone_size: NA
cdr3_aa: CASSRRAGLAEHTQYF; cdr3_nt: TGTGCCAGCAGCCGAAGGGCCGGACTAGCGGAGCATACGCAGTATTTT; d_call: TRBD2; v_call: TRBV7-9; j_call: TRBJ2-3; clone_size: NA
cdr3_aa: CASSTLDGHDDEQYF; cdr3_nt: TGTGCCAGCAGCACCTTAGACGGACATGACGACGAGCAGTACTTC; d_call: NA; v_call: TRBV7-6; j_call: TRBJ2-7; clone_size: once
cdr3_aa: CASRAGPGQGLNQPQHF; cdr3_nt: TGTGCCAGCAGGGCCGGACCGGGACAGGGGTTGAATCAGCCCCAGCATTTT; d_call: TRBD1; v_call: TRBV2; j_call: TRBJ1-5; clone_size: NA
cdr3_aa: CASSRDLNTEAFF; cdr3_nt: TGTGCCAGCAGTAGAGATTTGAACACTGAAGCTTTCTTT; d_call: NA; v_call: TRBV6-1; j_call: TRBJ1-1; clone_size: NA
cdr3_aa: CASTLSRTGGYSNQPQHF; cdr3_nt: TGTGCCAGTACCCTTAGTCGGACAGGGGGATATAGCAATCAGCCCCAGCATTTT; d_call: TRBD1; v_call: TRBV19; j_call: TRBJ1-5; clone_size: NA
cdr3_aa: CASSEETYNEQFF; cdr3_nt: TGCGCCAGCAGTGAGGAGACATACAATGAGCAGTTCTTC; d_call: NA; v_call: TRBV10-1; j_call: TRBJ2-1; clone_size: NA
cdr3_aa: CASSQKFGGYEQYF; cdr3_nt: TGTGCCAGCAGCCAGAAATTTGGTGGCTACGAGCAGTACTTC; d_call: NA; v_call: TRBV27; j_call: TRBJ2-7; clone_size: NA
cdr3_aa: CASSPYRGTYEQYF; cdr3_nt: TGTGCCAGCAGCCCTTACAGGGGGACCTACGAGCAGTACTTC; d_call: TRBD1; v_call: TRBV6-5; j_call: TRBJ2-7; clone_size: NA
cdr3_aa: CASSLGEVQLNTEAFF; cdr3_nt: TGTGCCAGCAGCTTAGGGGAGGTACAGCTGAACACTGAAGCTTTCTTT; d_call: NA; v_call: TRBV7-9; j_call: TRBJ1-1; clone_size: NA
cdr3_aa: CASSPSGDTQYF; cdr3_nt: TGTGCCAGCAGCCCCTCGGGGGATACGCAGTATTTT; d_call: NA; v_call: TRBV11-2; j_call: TRBJ2-3; clone_size: NA
cdr3_aa: CASSLRTSGGYEQYF; cdr3_nt: TGTGCCAGCAGCCTCCGGACTAGCGGGGGTTACGAGCAGTACTTC; d_call: TRBD2; v_call: TRBV13; j_call: TRBJ2-7; clone_size: NA
cdr3_aa: CASSLPRASGGSYEQYF; cdr3_nt: TGTGCCAGCAGCTTACCCAGGGCTAGCGGGGGGTCCTACGAGCAGTACTTC; d_call: TRBD2; v_call: TRBV11-2; j_call: TRBJ2-7; clone_size: NA
cdr3_aa: CASGLGLLAGEETQYF; cdr3_nt: TGTGCTAGTGGTTTGGGACTACTAGCGGGGGAAGAGACCCAGTACTTC; d_call: TRBD2; v_call: TRBV12-5; j_call: TRBJ2-5; clone_size: NA
cdr3_aa: CASSLGEGYGYTF; cdr3_nt: TGTGCCAGCAGCTTAGGGGAGGGCTATGGCTACACCTTC; d_call: NA; v_call: TRBV7-9; j_call: TRBJ1-2; clone_size: NA
cdr3_aa: CAWTPMTSGRAGDEQFF; cdr3_nt: TGTGCCTGGACCCCGATGACTAGCGGGAGGGCAGGGGATGAGCAGTTCTTC; d_call: TRBD2; v_call: TRBV30; j_call: TRBJ2-1; clone_size: NA
cdr3_aa: CASSLGNRVGF; cdr3_nt: TGTGCCAGCAGCTTGGGTAACAGGGTCGGCTTC; d_call: NA; v_call: TRBV11-2; j_call: TRBJ2-7; clone_size: few
cdr3_aa: CAWGGGKEQPQHF; cdr3_nt: TGTGCCTGGGGCGGAGGGAAGGAACAGCCCCAGCATTTT; d_call: NA; v_call: TRBV30; j_call: TRBJ1-5; clone_size: NA
cdr3_aa: CAWSLDRGVTGELFF; cdr3_nt: TGTGCCTGGAGTCTGGACAGGGGGGTCACCGGGGAGCTGTTTTTT; d_call: TRBD1; v_call: TRBV30; j_call: TRBJ2-2; clone_size: NA
cdr3_aa: CASSQGRHSGNTIYF; cdr3_nt: TGTGCCAGCAGCCAAGGCAGGCACTCTGGAAACACCATATATTTT; d_call: NA; v_call: TRBV4-2; j_call: TRBJ1-3; clone_size: NA
cdr3_aa: CASSEPGAEAFF; cdr3_nt: TGCGCCAGCAGTGAACCGGGGGCTGAAGCTTTCTTT; d_call: NA; v_call: TRBV10-1; j_call: TRBJ1-1; clone_size: NA
cdr3_aa: CASHGLSGNEKLFF; cdr3_nt: TGCGCCAGCCATGGTTTGTCGGGAAACGAAAAACTGTTTTTT; d_call: NA; v_call: TRBV10-2; j_call: TRBJ1-4; clone_size: NA
cdr3_aa: CACRDSSYEQYF; cdr3_nt: TGTGCCTGCCGGGACAGCTCCTACGAGCAGTACTTC; d_call: TRBD1; v_call: TRBV30; j_call: TRBJ2-7; clone_size: NA
cdr3_aa: CASSLGRDFNQPQHF; cdr3_nt: TGTGCCAGCAGCTTAGGCCGGGACTTTAATCAGCCCCAGCATTTT; d_call: NA; v_call: TRBV13; j_call: TRBJ1-5; clone_size: NA
cdr3_aa: CASSIGRGGYGYTF; cdr3_nt: TGTGCCAGTAGTATAGGAAGGGGCGGCTATGGCTACACCTTC; d_call: NA; v_call: TRBV19; j_call: TRBJ1-2; clone_size: NA
cdr3_aa: CASDLNDRSYEQYF; cdr3_nt: TGTGCCAGCGATCTCAACGACAGAAGCTACGAGCAGTACTTC; d_call: NA; v_call: TRBV2; j_call: TRBJ2-7; clone_size: NA
cdr3_aa: CASRPRDRVGYTF; cdr3_nt: TGTGCCAGCAGGCCCCGGGACAGGGTTGGCTACACCTTC; d_call: TRBD1; v_call: TRBV2; j_call: TRBJ1-2; clone_size: NA
cdr3_aa: CASSQGSRSEQYF; cdr3_nt: TGCGCCAGCAGCCAGGGATCCCGGAGCGAGCAGTACTTC; d_call: NA; v_call: TRBV5-1; j_call: TRBJ2-7; clone_size: few
cdr3_aa: CASRETGNQPQHF; cdr3_nt: TGTGCCAGCAGAGAGACAGGGAATCAGCCCCAGCATTTT; d_call: TRBD1; v_call: TRBV6-5; j_call: TRBJ1-5; clone_size: NA
cdr3_aa: CASSVKVADGELFF; cdr3_nt: TGTGCCAGCAGCGTAAAAGTGGCCGACGGGGAGCTGTTTTTT; d_call: NA; v_call: TRBV9; j_call: TRBJ2-2; clone_size: NA
cdr3_aa: CASGLGPVAGVHEQYF; cdr3_nt: TGTGCTAGTGGTTTGGGACCGGTAGCGGGAGTCCACGAGCAGTACTTC; d_call: TRBD2; v_call: TRBV12-5; j_call: TRBJ2-7; clone_size: NA
cdr3_aa: CASTFTDNEQFF; cdr3_nt: TGTGCCAGCACCTTCACGGACAATGAGCAGTTCTTC; d_call: NA; v_call: TRBV7-9; j_call: TRBJ2-1; clone_size: NA
cdr3_aa: CAKQNAAYEQYF; cdr3_nt: TGTGCCAAGCAGAACGCGGCATACGAGCAGTACTTC; d_call: NA; v_call: TRBV2; j_call: TRBJ2-7; clone_size: NA
cdr3_aa: CSARQGARDTQYF; cdr3_nt: TGCAGCGCCAGACAGGGGGCAAGAGATACGCAGTATTTT; d_call: TRBD1; v_call: TRBV29-1; j_call: TRBJ2-3; clone_size: NA
cdr3_aa: CASSQDLAHREQFF; cdr3_nt: TGCGCCAGCAGCCAAGATTTGGCTCATCGTGAGCAGTTCTTC; d_call: NA; v_call: TRBV4-1; j_call: TRBJ2-1; clone_size: NA
cdr3_aa: CASSQPFRGGHQETQYF; cdr3_nt: TGCGCCAGCAGCCAACCCTTCAGGGGAGGGCACCAAGAGACCCAGTACTTC; d_call: NA; v_call: TRBV4-1; j_call: TRBJ2-5; clone_size: NA
cdr3_aa: CAWGQLNYGYTF; cdr3_nt: TGTGCCTGGGGACAGCTTAACTATGGCTACACCTTC; d_call: NA; v_call: TRBV30; j_call: TRBJ1-2; clone_size: few
cdr3_aa: CASSPDRGRGETQYF; cdr3_nt: TGTGCTAGCAGCCCGGACAGGGGGCGAGGGGAGACCCAGTACTTC; d_call: TRBD1; v_call: TRBV7-7; j_call: TRBJ2-5; clone_size: NA
cdr3_aa: CATSREAPYEQYF; cdr3_nt: TGTGCCACCAGCAGAGAAGCCCCTTACGAGCAGTACTTC; d_call: NA; v_call: TRBV15; j_call: TRBJ2-7; clone_size: NA
cdr3_aa: CASSIDSAQGYSGNTIYF; cdr3_nt: TGTGCCAGTAGTATAGATTCAGCGCAAGGATACTCTGGAAACACCATATATTTT; d_call: NA; v_call: TRBV19; j_call: TRBJ1-3; clone_size: once
cdr3_aa: CAWSGALYNEQFF; cdr3_nt: TGTGCCTGGAGTGGGGCCCTATACAATGAGCAGTTCTTC; d_call: NA; v_call: TRBV30; j_call: TRBJ2-1; clone_size: NA
cdr3_aa: CASSSKPGTGVNEKLFF; cdr3_nt: TGTGCCAGCAGCTCGAAACCCGGGACAGGCGTTAATGAAAAACTGTTTTTT; d_call: TRBD1; v_call: TRBV5-4; j_call: TRBJ1-4; clone_size: NA
cdr3_aa: CASSVREDGLLNTEAFF; cdr3_nt: TGTGCCAGCAGCGTGAGGGAGGACGGACTTTTGAACACTGAAGCTTTCTTT; d_call: NA; v_call: TRBV9; j_call: TRBJ1-1; clone_size: NA
cdr3_aa: CASSAGQFSSYEQYF; cdr3_nt: TGTGCCAGCAGCGCGGGACAGTTTAGCTCCTACGAGCAGTACTTC; d_call: TRBD1; v_call: TRBV9; j_call: TRBJ2-7; clone_size: NA